Listed here is a single T cell receptor (beta chain). Its antigen is not identified. Germline V gene sequence: CDR1 MNHEY, CDR2 SMNVEV (reference sequence). This CDR3 has 13 amino acids. The ends were cut back, 4 bases at V and 4 bases at J, with 8 bases in the middle. 5'RACE, which relied on constant-segment primers, yielded TCR alpha and TCR beta cDNA libraries carrying sample barcodes and UMIs. TCRdb recomputed calls from the 5' RACE reads with MiXCR, one row per CDR3 protein. The sample has 90,000 to 120,000 distinct CDR3 sequences; around 15% are singletons. These data come from a study of T-cell memory formation after mild COVID-19. At the level of the study: For the most part, TCR clusters were specific to one donor.

Points from the study as a whole: Some SARS-CoV-2-responding clones were already detected in memory before infection.

The receptor was derived from a man between 18 and 29 years old who had mild COVID-19 (a few samples of this study predate the infection). Cell type and time point are not known. The chain is built from TRBV27 and TRBJ2-1; unclear D gene. The sequencing sample was made of PBMCs or a T cell subset sorted from them (not recorded which). CDR3 amino acids: CASSSTSYNEQFF. CDR3 sequence (DNA): TGTGCCAGCAGTTCGACAAGTTACAATGAGCAGTTCTTC.